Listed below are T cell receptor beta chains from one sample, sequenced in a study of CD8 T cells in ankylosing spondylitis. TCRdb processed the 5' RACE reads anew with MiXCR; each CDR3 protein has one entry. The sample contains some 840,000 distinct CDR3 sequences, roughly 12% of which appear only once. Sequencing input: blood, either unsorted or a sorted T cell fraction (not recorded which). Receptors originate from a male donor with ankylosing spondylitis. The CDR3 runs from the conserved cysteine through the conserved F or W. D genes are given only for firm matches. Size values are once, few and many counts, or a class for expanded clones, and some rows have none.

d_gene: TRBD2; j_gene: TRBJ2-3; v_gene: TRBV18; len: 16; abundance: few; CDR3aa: CASSLMASGAGDTQYF; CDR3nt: TGTGCCAGCTCCCTCATGGCTAGCGGGGCAGGAGATACGCAGTATTTT
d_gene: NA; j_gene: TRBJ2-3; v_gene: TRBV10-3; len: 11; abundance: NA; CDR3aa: CAISVADTQYF; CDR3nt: TGTGCCATCAGTGTTGCAGATACGCAGTATTTT
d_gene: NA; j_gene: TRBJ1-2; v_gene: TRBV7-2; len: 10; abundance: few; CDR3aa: CASSKTGYTF; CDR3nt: TGTGCCAGCAGTAAAACGGGATACACCTTC
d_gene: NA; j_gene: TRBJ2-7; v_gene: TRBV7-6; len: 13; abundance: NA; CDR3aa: CASSHRTAFEQYF; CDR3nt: TGTGCCAGCAGCCACCGGACGGCGTTCGAGCAGTACTTC
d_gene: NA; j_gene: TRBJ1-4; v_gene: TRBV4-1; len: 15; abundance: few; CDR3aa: CASSHDGLTNEKLFF; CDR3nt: TGCGCCAGCAGCCACGACGGGTTAACTAATGAAAAACTGTTTTTT
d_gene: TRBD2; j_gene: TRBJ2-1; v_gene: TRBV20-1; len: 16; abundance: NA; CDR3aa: CSTLITGTSVWGEQFF; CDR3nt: TGCAGTACCCTTATAACCGGGACTAGCGTCTGGGGTGAGCAGTTCTTC
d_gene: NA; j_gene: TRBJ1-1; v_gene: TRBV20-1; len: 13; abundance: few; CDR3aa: CSAGPTLNTEAFF; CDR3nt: TGCAGTGCGGGCCCTACTTTGAACACTGAAGCTTTCTTT
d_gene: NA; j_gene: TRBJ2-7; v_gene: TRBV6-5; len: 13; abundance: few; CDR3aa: CASRYGLSYEQYF; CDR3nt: TGTGCCAGCAGGTACGGACTATCCTACGAGCAGTACTTC
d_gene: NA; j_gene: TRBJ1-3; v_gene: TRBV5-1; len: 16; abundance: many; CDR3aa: CASSVDGISSGNTIYF; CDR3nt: TGCGCCAGCAGCGTCGACGGGATAAGCTCTGGAAACACCATATATTTT
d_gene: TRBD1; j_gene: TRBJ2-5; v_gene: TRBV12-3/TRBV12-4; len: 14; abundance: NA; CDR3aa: CATTFRDREETQYF; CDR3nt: TGTGCCACCACCTTCCGGGACAGGGAAGAGACCCAGTACTTC
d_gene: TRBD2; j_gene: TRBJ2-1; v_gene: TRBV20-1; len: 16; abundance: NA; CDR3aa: CSVHGLAGVSYNEQFF; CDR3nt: TGCAGTGTCCACGGACTAGCGGGAGTGTCTTACAATGAGCAGTTCTTC
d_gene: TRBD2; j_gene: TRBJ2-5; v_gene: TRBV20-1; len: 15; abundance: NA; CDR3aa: CSAPRTSGSSETQYF; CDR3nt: TGCAGTGCTCCACGGACTAGCGGGAGTTCAGAGACCCAGTACTTC
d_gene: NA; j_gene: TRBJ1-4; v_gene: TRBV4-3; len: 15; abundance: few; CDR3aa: CASSQEGGANEKLFF; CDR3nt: TGCGCCAGCAGCCAAGAAGGGGGAGCCAATGAAAAACTGTTTTTT
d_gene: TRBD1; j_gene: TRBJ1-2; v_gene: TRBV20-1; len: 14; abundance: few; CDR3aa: CSAIYRGSNYGYTF; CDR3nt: TGCAGTGCCATTTACAGGGGATCCAACTATGGCTACACCTTC
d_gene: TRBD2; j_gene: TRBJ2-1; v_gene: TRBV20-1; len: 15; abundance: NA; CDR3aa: CSATEAGGSYNEQFF; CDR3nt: TGCAGTGCTACCGAGGCGGGGGGTTCCTACAATGAGCAGTTCTTC
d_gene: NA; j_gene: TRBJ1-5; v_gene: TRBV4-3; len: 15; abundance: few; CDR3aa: CASSQDLVSNQPQHF; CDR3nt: TGCGCCAGCAGCCAAGACCTAGTTAGCAATCAGCCCCAGCATTTT